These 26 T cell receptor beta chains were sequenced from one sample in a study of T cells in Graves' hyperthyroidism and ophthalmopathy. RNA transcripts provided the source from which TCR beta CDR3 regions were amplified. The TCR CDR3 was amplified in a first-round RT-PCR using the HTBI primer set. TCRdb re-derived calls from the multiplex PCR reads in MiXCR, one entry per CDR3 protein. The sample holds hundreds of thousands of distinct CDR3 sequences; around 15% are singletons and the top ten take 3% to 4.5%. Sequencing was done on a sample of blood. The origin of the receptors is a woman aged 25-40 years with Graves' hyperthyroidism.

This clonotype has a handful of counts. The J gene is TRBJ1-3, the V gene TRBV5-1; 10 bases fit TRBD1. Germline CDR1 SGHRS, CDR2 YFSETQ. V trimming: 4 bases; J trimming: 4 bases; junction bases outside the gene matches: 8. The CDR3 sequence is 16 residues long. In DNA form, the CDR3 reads TGCGCCAGCAGCCCCGGACAGGGGGTAACCGGAAACACCATATATTTT. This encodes CASSPGQGVTGNTIYF.

CDR3 DNA sequence: TGTGCCAGCAGTTTAGCAGGGTTTAACACTGAAGCTTTCTTT. Translation gives CASSLAGFNTEAFF. The V gene is TRBV12-3 or TRBV12-4, the J gene TRBJ1-1, with no clear D. V lost 0 bases and J lost 2, with 7 bases in between. This CDR3 comprises 14 residues.

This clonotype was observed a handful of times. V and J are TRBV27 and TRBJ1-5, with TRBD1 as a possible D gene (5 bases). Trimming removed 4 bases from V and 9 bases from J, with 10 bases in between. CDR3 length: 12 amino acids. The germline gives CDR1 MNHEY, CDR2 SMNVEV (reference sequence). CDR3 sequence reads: CASSSGGLPQHF. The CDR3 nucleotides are TGTGCCAGCAGTTCGGGGGGGTTGCCCCAGCATTTT.

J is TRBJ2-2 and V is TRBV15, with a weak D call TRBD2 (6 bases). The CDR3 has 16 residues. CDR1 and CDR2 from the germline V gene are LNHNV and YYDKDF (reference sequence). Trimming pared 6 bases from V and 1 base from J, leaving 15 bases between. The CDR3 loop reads CATRGGRYLNTGELFF. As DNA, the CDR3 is TGTGCCACCAGGGGAGGAAGATATTTGAACACCGGGGAGCTGTTTTTT. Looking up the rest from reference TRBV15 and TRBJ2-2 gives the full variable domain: DAMVIQNPRYQVTQFGKPVTLSCSQTLNHNVMYWYQQKSSQAPKLLFHYYDKDFNNEADTPDNFQSRRPNTSFCFLDIRSPGLGDTAMYLCATRGGRYLNTGELFFGEGSRLTVL.

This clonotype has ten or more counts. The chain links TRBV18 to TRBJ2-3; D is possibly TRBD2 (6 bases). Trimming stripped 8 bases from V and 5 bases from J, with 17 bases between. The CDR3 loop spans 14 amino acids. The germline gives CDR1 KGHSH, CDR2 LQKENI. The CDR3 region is CASRRGEVGDTQYF. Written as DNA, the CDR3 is TGTGCCAGCCGGCGGGGAGAAGTAGGAGATACGCAGTATTTT. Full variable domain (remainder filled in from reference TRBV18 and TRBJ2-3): NAGVMQNPRHLVRRRGQEARLRCSPMKGHSHVYWYRQLPEEGLKFMVYLQKENIIDESGMPKERFSAEFPKEGPSILRIQQVVRGDSAAYFCASRRGEVGDTQYFGPGTRLTVL.

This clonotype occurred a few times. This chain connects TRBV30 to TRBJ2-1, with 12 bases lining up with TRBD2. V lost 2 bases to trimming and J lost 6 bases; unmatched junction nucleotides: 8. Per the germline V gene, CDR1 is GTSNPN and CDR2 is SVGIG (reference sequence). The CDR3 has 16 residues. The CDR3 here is CAWSPKTSGSSNEQFF. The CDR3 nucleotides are TGTGCCTGGAGTCCAAAGACTAGCGGGAGTAGCAATGAGCAGTTCTTC.

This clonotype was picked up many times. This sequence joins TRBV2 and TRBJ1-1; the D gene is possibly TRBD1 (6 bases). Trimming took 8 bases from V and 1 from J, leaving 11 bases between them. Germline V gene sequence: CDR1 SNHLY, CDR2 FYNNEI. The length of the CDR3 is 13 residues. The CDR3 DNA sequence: TGTGCCAGCGGGGGCCTTGAGAACACTGAAGCTTTCTTT. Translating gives CASGGLENTEAFF.

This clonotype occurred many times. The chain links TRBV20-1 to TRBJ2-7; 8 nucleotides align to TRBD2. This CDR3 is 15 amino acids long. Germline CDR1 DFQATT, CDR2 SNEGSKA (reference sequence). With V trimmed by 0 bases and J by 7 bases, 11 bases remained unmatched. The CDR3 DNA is TGCAGTGCTAGAGATCTACGGGGACTAGTAGGGGAGCAGTACTTC. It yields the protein CSARDLRGLVGEQYF.

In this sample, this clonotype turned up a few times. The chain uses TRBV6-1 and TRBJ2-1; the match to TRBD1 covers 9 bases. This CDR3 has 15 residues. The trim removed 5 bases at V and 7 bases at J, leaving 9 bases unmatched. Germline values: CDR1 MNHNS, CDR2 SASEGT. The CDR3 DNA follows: TGTGCCAGCAGTAGGACAGGGGCATTTGGGAATGAGCAGTTCTTC. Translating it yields CASSRTGAFGNEQFF.

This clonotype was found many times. The CDR3 loop reads CASSYLGTVNEKLFF. Written as DNA, the CDR3 is TGTGCCAGCAGTTACCTAGGGACAGTTAATGAAAAACTGTTTTTT. The chain uses TRBV12-3 or TRBV12-4 and TRBJ1-4, with 7 bases fitting TRBD1. V shed 4 bases, J shed 4 bases, and the junction held 6 bases outside the gene matches. This CDR3 comprises 15 residues.

The CDR3 bases are TGCAGTGCTAGAGATATACAGGGGCATAATGAAAAACTGTTTTTT. Protein product: CSARDIQGHNEKLFF. V gene TRBV20-1 combines with J gene TRBJ1-4; 7 bases fit TRBD1. Germline assignment: CDR1 DFQATT and CDR2 SNEGSKA (reference sequence). The CDR3 is 15 amino acids. V lost 0 bases to trimming and J lost 4 bases; unmatched junction nucleotides: 5.

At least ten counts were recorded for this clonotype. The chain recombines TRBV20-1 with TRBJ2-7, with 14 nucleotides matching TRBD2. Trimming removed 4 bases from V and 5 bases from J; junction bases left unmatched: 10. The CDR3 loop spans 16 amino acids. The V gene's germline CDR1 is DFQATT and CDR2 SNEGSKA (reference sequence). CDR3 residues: CSATRTSGRRFNEQYF. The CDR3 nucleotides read TGCAGTGCTACCCGGACTAGCGGGAGGAGGTTCAACGAGCAGTACTTC.

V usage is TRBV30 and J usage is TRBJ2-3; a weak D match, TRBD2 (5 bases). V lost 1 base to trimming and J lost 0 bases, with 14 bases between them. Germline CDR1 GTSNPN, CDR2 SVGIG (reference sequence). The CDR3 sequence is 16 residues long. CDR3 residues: CAWSGYSGPSTDTQYF. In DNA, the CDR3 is TGTGCCTGGAGTGGATACAGCGGACCTAGCACAGATACGCAGTATTTT. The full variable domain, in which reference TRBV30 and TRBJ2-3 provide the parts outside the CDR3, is SQTIHQWPATLVQPVGSPLSLECTVEGTSNPNLYWYRQAAGRGLQLLFYSVGIGQISSEVPQNLSASRPQDRQFILSSKKLLLSDSGFYLCAWSGYSGPSTDTQYFGPGTRLTVL.

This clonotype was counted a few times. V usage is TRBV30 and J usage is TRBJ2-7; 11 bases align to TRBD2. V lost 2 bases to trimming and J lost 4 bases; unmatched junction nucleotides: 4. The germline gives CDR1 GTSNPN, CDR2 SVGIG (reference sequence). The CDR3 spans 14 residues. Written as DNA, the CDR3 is TGTGCCTGGAGTCTGACTAGCGGGGCGTACGAGCAGTACTTC. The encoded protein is CAWSLTSGAYEQYF. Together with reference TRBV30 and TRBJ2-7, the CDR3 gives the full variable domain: SQTIHQWPATLVQPVGSPLSLECTVEGTSNPNLYWYRQAAGRGLQLLFYSVGIGQISSEVPQNLSASRPQDRQFILSSKKLLLSDSGFYLCAWSLTSGAYEQYFGPGTRLTVT.

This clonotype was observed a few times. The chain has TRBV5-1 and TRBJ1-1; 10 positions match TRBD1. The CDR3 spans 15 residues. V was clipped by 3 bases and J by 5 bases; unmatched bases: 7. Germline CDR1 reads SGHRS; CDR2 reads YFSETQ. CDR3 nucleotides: TGCGCCAGCAGCTATTCCGGGACAGGGGTTACTGAAGCTTTCTTT. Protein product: CASSYSGTGVTEAFF.

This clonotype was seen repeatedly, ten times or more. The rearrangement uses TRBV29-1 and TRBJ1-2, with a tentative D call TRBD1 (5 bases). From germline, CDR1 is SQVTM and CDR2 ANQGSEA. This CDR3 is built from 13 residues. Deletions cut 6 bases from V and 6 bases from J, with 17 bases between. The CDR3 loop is CSVYGTAEDGYTF. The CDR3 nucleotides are TGCAGCGTGTACGGGACCGCAGAAGATGGCTACACCTTC. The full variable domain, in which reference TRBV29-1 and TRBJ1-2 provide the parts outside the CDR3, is SAVISQKPSRDICQRGTSLTIQCQVDSQVTMMFWYRQQPGQSLTLIATANQGSEATYESGFVIDKFPISRPNLTFSTLTVSNMSPEDSSIYLCSVYGTAEDGYTFGSGTRLTVV.

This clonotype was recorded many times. The CDR3 region has the DNA TGTGCCAGCAGTGTTGGGACTAGTTCCCAAAACATTCAGTACTTC. This sequence encodes CASSVGTSSQNIQYF. The gene calls are TRBV12-3 or TRBV12-4 and TRBJ2-4, with 8 bases that match TRBD2. The CDR3 extends over 15 amino acids. V was pared by 5 bases and J by 5 bases, with 8 bases of the junction left unmatched.

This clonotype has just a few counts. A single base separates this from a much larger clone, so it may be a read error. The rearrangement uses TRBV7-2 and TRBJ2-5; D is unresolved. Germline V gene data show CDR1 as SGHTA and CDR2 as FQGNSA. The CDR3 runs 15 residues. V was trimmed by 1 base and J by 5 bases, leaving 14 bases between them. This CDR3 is CASSLGSLEWETQYF. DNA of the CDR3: TGTGCCAGCAGCTTAGGGAGCTTAGAGTGGGAGACCCAGTACTTC.

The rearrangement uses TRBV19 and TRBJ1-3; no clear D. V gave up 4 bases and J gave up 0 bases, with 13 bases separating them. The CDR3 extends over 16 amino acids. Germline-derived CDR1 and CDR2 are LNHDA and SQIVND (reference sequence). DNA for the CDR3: TGTGCCAGTAGTACGAGGCGGGTAATCTCTGGAAACACCATATATTTT. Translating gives CASSTRRVISGNTIYF.

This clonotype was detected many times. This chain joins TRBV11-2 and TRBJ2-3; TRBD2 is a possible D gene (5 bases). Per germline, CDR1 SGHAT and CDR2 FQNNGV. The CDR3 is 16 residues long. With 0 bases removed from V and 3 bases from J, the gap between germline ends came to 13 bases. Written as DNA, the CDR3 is TGTGCCAGCAGCTTAGAGGTGGGAGCTAGGACAGATACGCAGTATTTT. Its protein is CASSLEVGARTDTQYF.

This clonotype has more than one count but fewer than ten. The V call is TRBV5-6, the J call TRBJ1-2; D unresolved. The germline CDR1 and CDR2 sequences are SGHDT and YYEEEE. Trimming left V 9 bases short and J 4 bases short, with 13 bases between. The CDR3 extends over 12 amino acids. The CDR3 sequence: CATRVLPYGYTF. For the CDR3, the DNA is TGTGCCACCCGGGTATTGCCCTATGGCTACACCTTC.

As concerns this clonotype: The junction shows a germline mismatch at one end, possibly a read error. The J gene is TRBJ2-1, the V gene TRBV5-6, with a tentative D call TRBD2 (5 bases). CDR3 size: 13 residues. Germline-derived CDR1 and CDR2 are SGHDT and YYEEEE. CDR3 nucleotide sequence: TGTGCCAACAGCTTGGGGAGTGGAGGTGAGCAGTTCTTC. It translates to CANSLGSGGEQFF.

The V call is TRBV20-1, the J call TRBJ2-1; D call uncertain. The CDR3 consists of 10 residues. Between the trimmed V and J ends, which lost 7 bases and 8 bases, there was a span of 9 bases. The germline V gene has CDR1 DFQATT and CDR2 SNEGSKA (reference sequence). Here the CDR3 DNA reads TGCAGTGTTCGAAGCGATGAGCAGTTCTTC. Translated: CSVRSDEQFF.

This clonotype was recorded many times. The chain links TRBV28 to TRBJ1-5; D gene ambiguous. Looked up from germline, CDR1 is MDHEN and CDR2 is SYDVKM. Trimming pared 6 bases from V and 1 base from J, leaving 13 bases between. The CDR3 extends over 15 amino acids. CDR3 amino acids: CASRAKRRSNQPQHF. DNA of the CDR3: TGTGCCAGCAGAGCGAAAAGGAGAAGCAATCAGCCCCAGCATTTT.

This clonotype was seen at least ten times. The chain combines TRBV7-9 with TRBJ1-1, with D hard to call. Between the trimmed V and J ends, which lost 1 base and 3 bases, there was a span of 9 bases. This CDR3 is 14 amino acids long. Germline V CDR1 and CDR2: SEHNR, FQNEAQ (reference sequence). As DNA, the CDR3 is TGTGCCAGCAGCTTAGTAAACAAATACACTGAAGCTTTCTTT. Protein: CASSLVNKYTEAFF.

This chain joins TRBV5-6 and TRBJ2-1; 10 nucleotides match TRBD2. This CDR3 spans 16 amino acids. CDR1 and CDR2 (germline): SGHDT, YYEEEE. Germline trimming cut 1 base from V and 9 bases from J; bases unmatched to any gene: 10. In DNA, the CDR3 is TGTGCCAGCAGCTTGCGTGATAGCGGGAGGACCGGTGAGCAGTTCTTC. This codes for CASSLRDSGRTGEQFF.